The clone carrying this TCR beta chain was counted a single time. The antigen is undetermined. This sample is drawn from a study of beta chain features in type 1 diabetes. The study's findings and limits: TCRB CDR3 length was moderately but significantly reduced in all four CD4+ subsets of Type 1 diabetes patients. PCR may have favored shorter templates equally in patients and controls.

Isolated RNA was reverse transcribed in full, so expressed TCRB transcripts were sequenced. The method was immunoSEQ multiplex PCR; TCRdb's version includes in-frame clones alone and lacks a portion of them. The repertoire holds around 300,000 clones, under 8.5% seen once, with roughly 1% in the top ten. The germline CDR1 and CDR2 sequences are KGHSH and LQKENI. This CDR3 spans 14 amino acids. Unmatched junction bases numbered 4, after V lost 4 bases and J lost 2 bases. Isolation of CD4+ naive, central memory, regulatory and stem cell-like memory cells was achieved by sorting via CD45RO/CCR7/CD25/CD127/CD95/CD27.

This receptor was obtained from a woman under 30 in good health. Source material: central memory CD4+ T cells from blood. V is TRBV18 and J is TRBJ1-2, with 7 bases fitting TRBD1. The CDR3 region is CASSRQGKNYGYTF. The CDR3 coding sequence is TGTGCCAGCTCACGACAGGGCAAGAACTATGGCTACACCTTC.